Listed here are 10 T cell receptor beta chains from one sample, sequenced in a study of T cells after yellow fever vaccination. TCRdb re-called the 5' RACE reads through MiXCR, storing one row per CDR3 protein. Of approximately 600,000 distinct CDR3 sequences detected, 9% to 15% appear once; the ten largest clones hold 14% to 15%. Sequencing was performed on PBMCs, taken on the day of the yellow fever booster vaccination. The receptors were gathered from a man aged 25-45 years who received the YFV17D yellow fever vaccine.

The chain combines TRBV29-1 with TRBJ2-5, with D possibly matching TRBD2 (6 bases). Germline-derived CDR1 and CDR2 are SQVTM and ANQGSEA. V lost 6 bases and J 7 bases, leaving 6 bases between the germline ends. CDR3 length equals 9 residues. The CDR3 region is CSVGGTQYF. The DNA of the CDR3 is TGCAGCGTGGGGGGGACCCAGTACTTC.

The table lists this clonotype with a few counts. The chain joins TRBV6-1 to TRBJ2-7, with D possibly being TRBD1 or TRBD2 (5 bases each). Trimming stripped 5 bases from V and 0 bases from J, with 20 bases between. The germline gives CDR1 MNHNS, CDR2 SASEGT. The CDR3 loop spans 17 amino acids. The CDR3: CASSPPMGTESSYEQYF. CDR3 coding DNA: TGTGCCAGCAGTCCTCCCATGGGGACGGAGAGCTCCTACGAGCAGTACTTC.

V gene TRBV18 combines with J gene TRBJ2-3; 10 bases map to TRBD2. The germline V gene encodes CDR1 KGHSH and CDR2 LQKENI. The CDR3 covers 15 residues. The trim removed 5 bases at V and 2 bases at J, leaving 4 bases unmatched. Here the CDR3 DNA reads TGTGCCAGCTCAGGACTAGCGGAGACCACAGATACGCAGTATTTT. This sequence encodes CASSGLAETTDTQYF.

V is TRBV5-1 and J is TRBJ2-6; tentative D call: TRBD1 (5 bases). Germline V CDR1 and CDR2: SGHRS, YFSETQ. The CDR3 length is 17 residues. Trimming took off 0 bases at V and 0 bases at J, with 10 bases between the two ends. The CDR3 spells CASSLAGPSSGANVLTF. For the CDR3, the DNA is TGCGCCAGCAGCTTGGCAGGGCCCAGCTCTGGGGCCAACGTCCTGACTTTC.

For the CDR3, the DNA is TGTGCCAGTAGTATAGATCGGCGGAATCCGCCGTATTTT. It codes for CASSIDRRNPPYF. V and J are TRBV19 and TRBJ2-3; no firm D call. This CDR3 has 13 residues. Germline loops: CDR1 LNHDA, CDR2 SQIVND (reference sequence). V lost 0 bases and J lost 14, with 15 bases in between. Using reference TRBV19 and TRBJ2-3 for the parts outside the CDR3, the full variable domain is DGGITQSPKYLFRKEGQNVTLSCEQNLNHDAMYWYRQDPGQGLRLIYYSQIVNDFQKGDIAEGYSVSREKKESFPLTVTSAQKNPTAFYLCASSIDRRNPPYFGPGTRLTVL.

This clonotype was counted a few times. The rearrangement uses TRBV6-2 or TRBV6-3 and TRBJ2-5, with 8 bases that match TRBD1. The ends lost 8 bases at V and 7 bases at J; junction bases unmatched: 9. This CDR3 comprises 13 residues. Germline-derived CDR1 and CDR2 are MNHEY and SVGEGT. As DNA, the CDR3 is TGTGCCAGCCTGGGACAGGCAAAAGGGACCCAGTACTTC. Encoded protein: CASLGQAKGTQYF.

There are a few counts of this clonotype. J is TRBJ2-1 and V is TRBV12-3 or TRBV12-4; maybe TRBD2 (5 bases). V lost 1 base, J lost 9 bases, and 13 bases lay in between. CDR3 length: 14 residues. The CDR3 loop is CASSLGEGLPEQFF. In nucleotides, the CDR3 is TGTGCCAGCAGTTTAGGAGAGGGCCTTCCTGAGCAGTTCTTC.

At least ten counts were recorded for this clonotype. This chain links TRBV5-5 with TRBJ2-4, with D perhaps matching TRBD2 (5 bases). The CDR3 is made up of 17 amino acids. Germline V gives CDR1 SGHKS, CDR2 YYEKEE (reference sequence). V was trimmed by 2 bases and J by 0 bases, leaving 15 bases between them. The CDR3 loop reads CASSFLDAGLAKNIQYF. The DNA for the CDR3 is TGTGCCAGCAGCTTTCTTGACGCCGGACTAGCCAAAAACATTCAGTACTTC.

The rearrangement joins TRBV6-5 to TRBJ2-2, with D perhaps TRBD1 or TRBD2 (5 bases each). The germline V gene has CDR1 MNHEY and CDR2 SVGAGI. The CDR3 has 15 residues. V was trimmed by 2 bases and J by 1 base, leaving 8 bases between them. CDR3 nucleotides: TGTGCCAGCAGTTACCGGGACGGGAACACCGGGGAGCTGTTTTTT. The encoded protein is CASSYRDGNTGELFF.

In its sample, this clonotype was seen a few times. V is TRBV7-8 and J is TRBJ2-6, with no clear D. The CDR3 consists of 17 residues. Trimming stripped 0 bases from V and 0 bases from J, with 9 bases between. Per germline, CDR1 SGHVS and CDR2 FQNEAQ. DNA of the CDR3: TGTGCCAGCAGCTTAGCAGGCGCAAGCTCTGGGGCCAACGTCCTGACTTTC. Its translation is CASSLAGASSGANVLTF.